These 6 T cell receptor beta chains were all obtained from the same sample, sequenced in a study of cytomegalovirus exposure and HLA in healthy donors. This table comes from immunoSEQ multiplex PCR, and its TCRdb copy is limited to in-frame clones, with some not included. Of more than 100,000 clones listed, roughly 90% are singletons. Sample: PBMCs. The receptors derive from a man younger than 40 in good health and CMV-seronegative.

In its sample, this clone was seen once. The genes are TRBV7-9 and TRBJ1-5; no definite D call. From germline, CDR1 is SEHNR and CDR2 FQNEAQ (reference sequence). The CDR3 covers 14 residues. Between the trimmed V and J ends, which lost 1 base and 7 bases, there was a span of 11 bases. The CDR3 DNA reads TGTGCCAGCAGCTTAGTAGGTCCAGGACAGCCCCAGCATTTT. It encodes CASSLVGPGQPQHF.

The rearrangement uses TRBV5-1 and TRBJ2-2; TRBD2 aligns across 8 bases. The CDR3 has 16 amino acids. The trim removed 1 base at V and 4 bases at J, leaving 6 bases unmatched. Germline CDR1 reads SGHRS; CDR2 reads YFSETQ. CDR3 nucleotide sequence: TGCGCCAGCAGCTTGTCCAGCGGGAGTGTCACCGGGGAGCTGTTTTTT. It encodes CASSLSSGSVTGELFF.

The chain has TRBV29-1 and TRBJ1-1; TRBD1 agrees at 9 bases. Per germline, CDR1 SQVTM and CDR2 ANQGSEA. The V and J ends lost 6 bases and 5 bases, in that order; junction bases with no gene match: 4. This CDR3 comprises 12 residues. The CDR3 sequence is CSVGQGPTEAFF. CDR3 nucleotide sequence: TGCAGCGTAGGACAGGGGCCAACTGAAGCTTTCTTT.

The V and J genes are TRBV30 and TRBJ1-5, with D unresolved. V was pared by 2 bases and J by 7 bases, with 15 bases between. Per germline, CDR1 GTSNPN and CDR2 SVGIG (reference sequence). There are 14 residues in the CDR3. CDR3 nucleotide sequence: TGTGCCTGGAGTTTAGACTTGATCGAACAGCCCCAGCATTTT. Translated: CAWSLDLIEQPQHF.

The rearrangement uses TRBV5-1 and TRBJ1-5; D is possibly TRBD1 (6 bases). CDR1 is SGHRS, CDR2 YFSETQ, per germline. CDR3 length equals 15 residues. Trimming shortened V by 5 bases and J by 7 bases, and 19 bases separated the two germline ends. CDR3 amino acids: CASSYTGGAGQPQHF. DNA for the CDR3: TGCGCCAGCAGTTACACCGGGGGGGCTGGGCAGCCCCAGCATTTT.

V and J are TRBV7-9 and TRBJ2-3, with D possibly matching TRBD1 (6 bases). Trimming pared 6 bases from V and 0 bases from J, leaving 13 bases between. The CDR3 is made up of 15 amino acids. Germline-derived CDR1 and CDR2 are SEHNR and FQNEAQ (reference sequence). CDR3 in amino acids: CASSRRQASTDTQYF. CDR3 DNA sequence: TGTGCCAGCAGTCGCCGACAGGCTAGCACAGATACGCAGTATTTT. The complete variable domain, with remaining parts taken from reference TRBV7-9 and TRBJ2-3, reads DTGVSQNPRHKITKRGQNVTFRCDPISEHNRLYWYRQTLGQGPEFLTYFQNEAQLEKSRLLSDRFSAERPKGSFSTLEIQRTEQGDSAMYLCASSRRQASTDTQYFGPGTRLTVL.